These 29 T cell receptor beta chains were all obtained from the same sample, sequenced in a study of T cell responses to AZD1222 COVID-19 vaccine. The protocol was immunoSEQ multiplex PCR, while the TCRdb copy is restricted to in-frame clones and leaves out a portion. In the table there are 72,000 or so clones, around nine tenths of which are singletons. Source: peripheral blood, taken on day 0 of AZD1222 vaccination. These receptors all stem from an adult in good health.

V usage is TRBV30 and J usage is TRBJ1-4; D is possibly TRBD1 (5 bases). V was trimmed by 3 bases and J by 8 bases, leaving 22 bases between them. The CDR3 length is 16 residues. Germline lookup yields CDR1 GTSNPN and CDR2 SVGIG (reference sequence). The CDR3 here is CAWSSGRGQPGEKLFF. The CDR3 DNA is TGTGCCTGGAGCTCCGGCCGGGGCCAACCGGGGGAAAAACTGTTTTTT.

The chain is built from TRBV27 and TRBJ1-5, with D perhaps TRBD1 (5 bases). Trimming stripped 3 bases from V and 7 bases from J, with 10 bases between. CDR3 length equals 13 residues. In germline, CDR1 is MNHEY, CDR2 SMNVEV (reference sequence). The CDR3 sequence is CASSLRGTQPQHF. DNA for the CDR3: TGTGCCAGCAGTTTGCGGGGGACCCAGCCCCAGCATTTT.

The chain combines TRBV5-1 with TRBJ2-1; tentatively, D is TRBD2 (5 bases). Trimming pared 2 bases from V and 5 bases from J, leaving 11 bases between. Germline CDR1 and CDR2: SGHRS and YFSETQ. The CDR3 spans 14 residues. CDR3 DNA: TGCGCCAGCAGCTTAGAGGGTATAGACAATGAGCAGTTCTTC. It codes for CASSLEGIDNEQFF.

The chain combines TRBV9 with TRBJ1-2, with a weak D call TRBD1 (6 bases). This CDR3 has 15 amino acids. The ends were cut back, 0 bases at V and 6 bases at J, with 15 bases in the middle. Germline values: CDR1 SGDLS, CDR2 YYNGEE. The chain's CDR3 is CASSVGTVGTHGYTF. CDR3 coding DNA: TGTGCCAGCAGCGTAGGGACAGTTGGGACTCATGGCTACACCTTC.

This rearrangement joins TRBV7-3 to TRBJ2-7; D remains unclear. Germline assignment: CDR1 SGHTA and CDR2 FQGTGA. Trimming cost V 5 bases and J 1 base, with 15 bases left between them. The CDR3 has 15 residues. DNA for the CDR3: TGTGCCAGCAGCCCTAGTTCGTTAGGTTCCTACGAGCAGTACTTC. This translates into CASSPSSLGSYEQYF.

This clone was found a few times. The genes are TRBV19 and TRBJ1-2; TRBD1 is a possible D gene (5 bases). The CDR3 is 14 amino acids. The ends were cut back, 7 bases at V and 4 bases at J, with 16 bases in the middle. Germline CDR1 LNHDA, CDR2 SQIVND (reference sequence). The CDR3 DNA is TGTGCCAGTATCCCGGGGGACCGTCTCTATGGCTACACCTTC. Residues: CASIPGDRLYGYTF.

The CDR3 loop is CASSKTLGAGESGELFF. CDR3 coding DNA: TGTGCCAGTAGTAAGACTTTGGGGGCCGGGGAGTCCGGGGAGCTGTTTTTT. The chain combines TRBV19 with TRBJ2-2, with D maybe TRBD1 (6 bases). This CDR3 is built from 17 residues. The V gene lost 4 bases and the J gene lost 6 bases, with 21 bases spanning the gap. Looked up from germline, CDR1 is LNHDA and CDR2 is SQIVND (reference sequence). Full variable domain (rest looked up from reference TRBV19 and TRBJ2-2): DGGITQSPKYLFRKEGQNVTLSCEQNLNHDAMYWYRQDPGQGLRLIYYSQIVNDFQKGDIAEGYSVSREKKESFPLTVTSAQKNPTAFYLCASSKTLGAGESGELFFGEGSRLTVL.

V and J are TRBV10-3 and TRBJ1-2, with 10 bases lining up with TRBD1. The CDR3 is made up of 16 amino acids. V lost 7 bases to trimming and J lost 8 bases; unmatched junction nucleotides: 16. The germline V gene encodes CDR1 ENHRY and CDR2 SYGVKD. CDR3: CAITQGVPGQGTGYTF. The DNA for the CDR3 is TGTGCCATCACCCAGGGGGTCCCGGGACAGGGGACCGGCTACACCTTC.

The genes are TRBV4-2 and TRBJ2-3; D might be TRBD1 or TRBD2, each matching 5 bases. The length of the CDR3 is 13 residues. Trimming took off 0 bases at V and 12 bases at J, with 13 bases between the two ends. Germline-derived CDR1 and CDR2 are LGHNA and YNFKEQ. This CDR3 is CASSQDRGSLQYF. DNA for the CDR3: TGTGCCAGCAGCCAAGATCGGGGCTCACTTCAGTATTTT.

The J gene is TRBJ1-2, the V gene TRBV3-1 (or the pseudogene TRBV3-2), with D possibly being TRBD1 (5 bases). Looked up from germline, CDR1 is LGHDT and CDR2 is YNNKEL (reference sequence). This CDR3 comprises 15 residues. V gave up 0 bases and J gave up 7 bases, with 15 bases separating them. Written as DNA, the CDR3 is TGTGCCAGCAGCCAAGATGCCCGGGGGAGGGGTGGCTACACCTTC. Translating it yields CASSQDARGRGGYTF.

The J gene is TRBJ2-2, the V gene TRBV30; 8 bases align to TRBD2. The CDR3 is 13 residues long. J was trimmed by 6 bases and V by 4 bases; bases with no gene match: 4. Germline V CDR1 and CDR2: GTSNPN, SVGIG (reference sequence). The CDR3, as DNA: TGTGCCTGGACTAGCGGGTTCCCCGGGGAGCTGTTTTTT. This translates into CAWTSGFPGELFF.

This clone was observed a single time. The V gene is TRBV11-3, the J gene TRBJ2-3; D gene ambiguous. Germline V gene sequence: CDR1 SGHNT, CDR2 YENEEA. V was clipped by 5 bases and J by 4 bases, with 10 bases between them. The length of the CDR3 is 13 residues. The CDR3 spells CASSGGPPDTQYF. The CDR3 nucleotides read TGTGCCAGCAGCGGTGGACCGCCAGATACGCAGTATTTT. The full variable domain, its missing parts supplied by reference TRBV11-3 and TRBJ2-3, is EAGVVQSPRYKIIEKKQPVAFWCNPISGHNTLYWYLQNLGQGPELLIRYENEEAVDDSQLPKDRFSAERLKGVDSTLKIQPAELGDSAVYLCASSGGPPDTQYFGPGTRLTVL.

This clone was observed once. V usage is TRBV5-1 and J usage is TRBJ2-5, with D unclear. From germline, CDR1 is SGHRS and CDR2 YFSETQ. V was clipped by 0 bases and J by 5 bases, with 14 bases between them. This CDR3 has 15 amino acids. CDR3: CASSLAFWPWETQYF. Here the CDR3 DNA reads TGCGCCAGCAGCTTGGCCTTCTGGCCCTGGGAGACCCAGTACTTC.

This clone came up a few times. The V gene is TRBV24-1, the J gene TRBJ2-7; TRBD1 matches at 7 bases. CDR3 length equals 15 residues. V trimming: 4 bases; J trimming: 5 bases; junction bases outside the gene matches: 10. Germline V gene data show CDR1 as KGHDR and CDR2 as SFDVKD. CDR3 protein: CATSDPLRDRNEQYF. For the CDR3, the DNA is TGTGCCACCAGTGACCCCCTTCGGGACAGAAACGAGCAGTACTTC.

This chain links TRBV9 with TRBJ1-5, with a possible D match to TRBD1 (5 bases). V was shortened by 0 bases and J by 4 bases, with 11 bases between the two germline ends. CDR1 is SGDLS, CDR2 YYNGEE, per germline. The CDR3 covers 15 residues. The CDR3 DNA reads as TGTGCCAGCAGCGTAGACGGGACGGGTAATCAGCCCCAGCATTTT. This codes for CASSVDGTGNQPQHF.

The V gene is TRBV3-1 (or the pseudogene TRBV3-2), the J gene TRBJ2-1, with D possibly TRBD2 on 5 matching bases. The germline CDR1 and CDR2 sequences are LGHDT and YNNKEL (reference sequence). The CDR3 has 17 residues. Trimming left V 1 base short and J 8 bases short, with 21 bases between. This CDR3 is CASSQALGAKFPYEQFF. The CDR3 DNA is TGTGCCAGCAGCCAAGCTCTGGGAGCGAAATTCCCCTATGAGCAGTTCTTC.

The genes are TRBV30 and TRBJ2-7; maybe TRBD1 (6 bases). The CDR3 contains 15 residues. Trimming removed 2 bases from V and 3 bases from J, with 17 bases in between. CDR1 and CDR2 from the germline V gene are GTSNPN and SVGIG (reference sequence). The CDR3 coding sequence is TGTGCCTGGAGTCCTCTGACAGGTTTACGCTACGAGCAGTACTTC. Residues: CAWSPLTGLRYEQYF. The full variable domain, completed using reference TRBV30 and TRBJ2-7, is SQTIHQWPATLVQPVGSPLSLECTVEGTSNPNLYWYRQAAGRGLQLLFYSVGIGQISSEVPQNLSASRPQDRQFILSSKKLLLSDSGFYLCAWSPLTGLRYEQYFGPGTRLTVT.

V usage is TRBV30 and J usage is TRBJ1-5; D is ambiguous. The CDR3 contains 12 residues. The germline gives CDR1 GTSNPN, CDR2 SVGIG (reference sequence). Trimming took 0 bases from V and 4 from J, leaving 4 bases between them. The CDR3 bases are TGTGCCTGGAGTGTTCCTAATCAGCCCCAGCATTTT. Amino acids: CAWSVPNQPQHF.

The chain joins TRBV7-9 to TRBJ1-5, with D unresolved. Trimming pared 5 bases from V and 5 bases from J, leaving 7 bases between. Germline values: CDR1 SEHNR, CDR2 FQNEAQ (reference sequence). The CDR3 extends over 12 amino acids. The CDR3 sequence: CASSDTDQPQHF. In nucleotides, the CDR3 is TGTGCCAGCAGCGATACAGATCAGCCCCAGCATTTT.

The V gene is TRBV6-5, the J gene TRBJ1-1; D remains ambiguous. This CDR3 has 14 residues. V lost 4 bases to trimming and J lost 5 bases, with 14 bases between them. CDR1 and CDR2 (germline): MNHEY, SVGAGI. The CDR3 spells CASSLQNRDTEAFF. CDR3 sequence (DNA): TGTGCCAGCAGTTTACAAAACCGGGATACTGAAGCTTTCTTT.

The chain has TRBV19 and TRBJ2-3; 8 positions agree with TRBD2. The ends lost 3 bases at V and 5 bases at J; junction bases unmatched: 7. CDR1 is LNHDA, CDR2 SQIVND, per germline (reference sequence). This CDR3 region has 15 residues. The CDR3 reads CASSMGLAGIDTQYF. The CDR3, as DNA: TGTGCCAGTAGTATGGGTCTAGCGGGTATAGATACGCAGTATTTT. The whole variable domain, remainder taken from reference TRBV19 and TRBJ2-3, is DGGITQSPKYLFRKEGQNVTLSCEQNLNHDAMYWYRQDPGQGLRLIYYSQIVNDFQKGDIAEGYSVSREKKESFPLTVTSAQKNPTAFYLCASSMGLAGIDTQYFGPGTRLTVL.

This clone was detected only once. This CDR3 reads CASSTRSSRGYTF. CDR3 nucleotides: TGTGCCAGCAGTACCAGGTCCAGCAGAGGCTACACCTTC. This rearrangement joins TRBV6-5 to TRBJ1-2; no clear D. The CDR3 totals 13 residues. Germline CDR1 is MNHEY and CDR2 is SVGAGI. With 5 bases removed from V and 8 bases from J, the gap between germline ends came to 15 bases.

The chain combines TRBV11-2 with TRBJ1-2; a possible D gene is TRBD1 (6 bases). Deletions cut 5 bases from V and 3 bases from J, with 10 bases between. CDR1 SGHAT and CDR2 FQNNGV come from the germline V gene. The CDR3 sequence is 13 residues long. The CDR3 nucleotides are TGTGCCAGCAGCCCGAACAGGGACTATGGCTACACCTTC. Its translation is CASSPNRDYGYTF.

The chain uses TRBV3-1 (or the pseudogene TRBV3-2) and TRBJ2-1; no clear D gene. Germline values: CDR1 LGHDT, CDR2 YNNKEL (reference sequence). Deletions cut 0 bases from V and 7 bases from J, with 10 bases between. The CDR3 length is 14 residues. The CDR3, as DNA: TGTGCCAGCAGCCAAGATCGCTACCGGAATGAGCAGTTCTTC. It translates to CASSQDRYRNEQFF.

This clone occurred a few times. The J gene is TRBJ1-4, the V gene TRBV12-3 or TRBV12-4; D might be TRBD1 (5 bases). Trimming removed 6 bases from V and 8 bases from J, with 13 bases in between. The length of the CDR3 is 13 residues. CDR3 loop: CASRTDLSEKLFF. The DNA for the CDR3 is TGTGCCAGCAGGACAGACCTAAGCGAAAAACTGTTTTTT.

The chain links TRBV7-9 to TRBJ2-1; a weak D match, TRBD2 (6 bases). V was pared by 2 bases and J by 3 bases, with 14 bases between. CDR1 and CDR2 (germline): SEHNR, FQNEAQ (reference sequence). This CDR3 comprises 16 residues. The CDR3 sequence: CASSLLGGDFYNEQFF. CDR3 sequence (DNA): TGTGCCAGCAGCTTACTCGGGGGTGACTTCTACAATGAGCAGTTCTTC. Full variable domain (rest looked up from reference TRBV7-9 and TRBJ2-1): DTGVSQNPRHKITKRGQNVTFRCDPISEHNRLYWYRQTLGQGPEFLTYFQNEAQLEKSRLLSDRFSAERPKGSFSTLEIQRTEQGDSAMYLCASSLLGGDFYNEQFFGPGTRLTVL.

The chain combines TRBV3-1 (or the pseudogene TRBV3-2) with TRBJ1-1; D is unresolved. This CDR3 contains 14 residues. Deletions cut 0 bases from V and 1 base from J, with 6 bases between. CDR1 LGHDT and CDR2 YNNKEL come from the germline V gene (reference sequence). This CDR3 is CASSQEAGNTEAFF. CDR3 coding DNA: TGTGCCAGCAGCCAAGAAGCAGGGAACACTGAAGCTTTCTTT.

V is TRBV7-9 and J is TRBJ1-1; D unclear. Trimming cost V 1 base and J 2 bases, with 8 bases left between them. This CDR3 region has 14 residues. CDR1 is SEHNR, CDR2 FQNEAQ, per germline (reference sequence). The CDR3 bases are TGTGCCAGCAGCTTAGGAAGTCCTAACACTGAAGCTTTCTTT. Its protein product is CASSLGSPNTEAFF. The full variable domain, its missing parts supplied by reference TRBV7-9 and TRBJ1-1, is DTGVSQNPRHKITKRGQNVTFRCDPISEHNRLYWYRQTLGQGPEFLTYFQNEAQLEKSRLLSDRFSAERPKGSFSTLEIQRTEQGDSAMYLCASSLGSPNTEAFFGQGTRLTVV.

The V call is TRBV2, the J call TRBJ1-1; 7 bases are a match to TRBD1. V trimming: 7 bases; J trimming: 0 bases; junction bases outside the gene matches: 5. The CDR3 runs 14 residues. CDR1 is SNHLY and CDR2 is FYNNEI in the germline V gene. This chain's CDR3 is CASNRQGMNTEAFF. CDR3 DNA sequence: TGTGCCAGCAACCGACAGGGCATGAACACTGAAGCTTTCTTT. Full variable domain (missing parts from reference TRBV2 and TRBJ1-1): EPEVTQTPSHQVTQMGQEVILRCVPISNHLYFYWYRQILGQKVEFLVSFYNNEISEKSEIFDDQFSVERPDGSNFTLKIRSTKLEDSAMYFCASNRQGMNTEAFFGQGTRLTVV.